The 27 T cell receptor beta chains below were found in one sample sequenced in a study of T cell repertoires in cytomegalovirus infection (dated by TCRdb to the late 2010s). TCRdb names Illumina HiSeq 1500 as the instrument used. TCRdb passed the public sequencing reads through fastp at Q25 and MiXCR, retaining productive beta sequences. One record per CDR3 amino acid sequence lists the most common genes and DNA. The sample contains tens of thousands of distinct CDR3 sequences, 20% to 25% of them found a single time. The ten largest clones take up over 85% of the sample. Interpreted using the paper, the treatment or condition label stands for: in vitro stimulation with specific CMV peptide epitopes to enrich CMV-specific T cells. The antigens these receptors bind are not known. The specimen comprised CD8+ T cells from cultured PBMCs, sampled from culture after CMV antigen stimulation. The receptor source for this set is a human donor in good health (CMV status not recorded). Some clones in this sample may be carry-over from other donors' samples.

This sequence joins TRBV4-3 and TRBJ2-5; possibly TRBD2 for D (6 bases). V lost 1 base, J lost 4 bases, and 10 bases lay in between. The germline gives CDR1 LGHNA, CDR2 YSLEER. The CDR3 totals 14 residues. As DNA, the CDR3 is TGCGCCAGCAGCCAAGGGGTGGGGGGAGAGACCCAGTACTTC. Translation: CASSQGVGGETQYF.

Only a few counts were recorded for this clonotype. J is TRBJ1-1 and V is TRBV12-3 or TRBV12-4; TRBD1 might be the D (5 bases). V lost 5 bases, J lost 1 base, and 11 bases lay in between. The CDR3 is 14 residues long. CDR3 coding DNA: TGTGCCAGCAGTCCCTATGGGACGAACACTGAAGCTTTCTTT. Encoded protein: CASSPYGTNTEAFF.

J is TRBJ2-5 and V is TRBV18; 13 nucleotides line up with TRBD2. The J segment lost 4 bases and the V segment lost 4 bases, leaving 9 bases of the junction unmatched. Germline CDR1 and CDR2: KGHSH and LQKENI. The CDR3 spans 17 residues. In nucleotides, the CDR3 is TGTGCCAGCTCACTCTCGACTAGCGGGGGGCCAGGAGAGACCCAGTACTTC. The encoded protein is CASSLSTSGGPGETQYF.

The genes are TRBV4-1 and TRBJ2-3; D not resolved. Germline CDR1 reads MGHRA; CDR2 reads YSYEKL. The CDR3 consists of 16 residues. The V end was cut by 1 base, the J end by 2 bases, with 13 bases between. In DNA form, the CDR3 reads TGCGCCAGCAGCCAAGTGGGTCCAGGAACCACAGATACGCAGTATTTT. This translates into CASSQVGPGTTDTQYF.

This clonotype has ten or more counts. CDR3 amino acids: CASSEFLTYEQYF. The CDR3 DNA follows: TGTGCCAGCAGTGAATTTCTGACCTACGAGCAGTACTTC. The gene calls are TRBV6-1 and TRBJ2-7; no clear D. Trimming removed 2 bases at V and 2 bases at J, with 7 bases between. The CDR3 length is 13 residues. The germline CDR1 and CDR2 sequences are MNHNS and SASEGT.

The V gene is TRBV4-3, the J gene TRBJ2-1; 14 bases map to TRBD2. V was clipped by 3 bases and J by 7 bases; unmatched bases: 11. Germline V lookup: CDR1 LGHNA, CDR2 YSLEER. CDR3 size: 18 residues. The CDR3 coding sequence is TGCGCCAGCAGCCAGACTAGCGGGAGGGCCTGGTCAGGTAATGAGCAGTTCTTC. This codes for CASSQTSGRAWSGNEQFF.

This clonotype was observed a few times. In nucleotides, the CDR3 is TGTGCCAGCAGTTACAAAGCCTTTCCAAGCGAGCAGTACTTC. This translates into CASSYKAFPSEQYF. The genes are TRBV6-5 and TRBJ2-7; D uncertain. The ends were cut back, 2 bases at V and 6 bases at J, with 14 bases in the middle. There are 14 residues in the CDR3. Germline CDR1 is MNHEY and CDR2 is SVGAGI.

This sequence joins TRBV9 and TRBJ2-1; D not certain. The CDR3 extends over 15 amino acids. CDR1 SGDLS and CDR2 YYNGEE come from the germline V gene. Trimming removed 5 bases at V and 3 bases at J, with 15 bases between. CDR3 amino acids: CASSRGPDIYNEQFF. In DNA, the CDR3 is TGTGCCAGCAGTCGTGGCCCCGACATCTACAATGAGCAGTTCTTC.

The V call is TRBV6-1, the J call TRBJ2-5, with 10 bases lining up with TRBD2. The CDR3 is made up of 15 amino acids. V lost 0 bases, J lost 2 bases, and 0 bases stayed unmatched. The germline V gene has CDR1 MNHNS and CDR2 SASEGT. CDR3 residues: CASSEASGGQETQYF. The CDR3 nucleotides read TGTGCCAGCAGTGAAGCTAGCGGGGGGCAAGAGACCCAGTACTTC.

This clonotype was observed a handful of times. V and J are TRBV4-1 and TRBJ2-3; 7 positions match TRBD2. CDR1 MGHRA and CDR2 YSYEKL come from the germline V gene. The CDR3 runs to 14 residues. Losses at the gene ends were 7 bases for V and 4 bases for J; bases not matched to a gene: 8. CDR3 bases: TGCGCCAGCACCCGGGGCGGGGGATCAGATACGCAGTATTTT. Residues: CASTRGGGSDTQYF.

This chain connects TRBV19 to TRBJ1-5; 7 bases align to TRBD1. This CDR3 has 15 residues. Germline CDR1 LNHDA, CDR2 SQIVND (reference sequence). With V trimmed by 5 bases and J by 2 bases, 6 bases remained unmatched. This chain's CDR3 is CASSFRQGGNQPQHF. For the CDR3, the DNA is TGTGCCAGTAGTTTCCGACAGGGTGGCAATCAGCCCCAGCATTTT. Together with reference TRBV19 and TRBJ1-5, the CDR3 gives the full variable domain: DGGITQSPKYLFRKEGQNVTLSCEQNLNHDAMYWYRQDPGQGLRLIYYSQIVNDFQKGDIAEGYSVSREKKESFPLTVTSAQKNPTAFYLCASSFRQGGNQPQHFGDGTRLSIL.

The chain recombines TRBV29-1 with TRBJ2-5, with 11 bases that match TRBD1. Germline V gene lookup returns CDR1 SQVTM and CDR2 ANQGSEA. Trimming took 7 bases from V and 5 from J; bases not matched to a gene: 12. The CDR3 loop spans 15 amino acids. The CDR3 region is CSADRDRGVGETQYF. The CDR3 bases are TGCAGCGCCGACCGGGACAGGGGGGTGGGGGAGACCCAGTACTTC.

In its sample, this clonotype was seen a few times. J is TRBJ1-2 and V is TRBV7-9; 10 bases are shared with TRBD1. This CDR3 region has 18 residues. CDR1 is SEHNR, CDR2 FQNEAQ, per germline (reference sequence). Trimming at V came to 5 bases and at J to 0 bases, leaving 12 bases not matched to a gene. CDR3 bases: TGTGCCAGCAGCCTCGGCCGGGGACAGGGGCTATCTAACTATGGCTACACCTTC. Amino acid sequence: CASSLGRGQGLSNYGYTF.

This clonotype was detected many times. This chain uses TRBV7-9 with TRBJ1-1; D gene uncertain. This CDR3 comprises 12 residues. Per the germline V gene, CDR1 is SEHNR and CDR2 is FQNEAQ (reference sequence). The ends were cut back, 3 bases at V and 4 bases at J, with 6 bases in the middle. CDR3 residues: CASSLGSTEAFF. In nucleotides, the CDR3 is TGTGCCAGCAGCTTGGGAAGCACTGAAGCTTTCTTT. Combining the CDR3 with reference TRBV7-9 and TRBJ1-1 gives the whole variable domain DTGVSQNPRHKITKRGQNVTFRCDPISEHNRLYWYRQTLGQGPEFLTYFQNEAQLEKSRLLSDRFSAERPKGSFSTLEIQRTEQGDSAMYLCASSLGSTEAFFGQGTRLTVV.

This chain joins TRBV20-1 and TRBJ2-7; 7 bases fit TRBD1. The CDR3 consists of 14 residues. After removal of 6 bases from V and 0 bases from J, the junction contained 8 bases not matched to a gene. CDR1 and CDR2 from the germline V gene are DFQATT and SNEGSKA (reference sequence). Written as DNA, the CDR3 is TGCAGTGCCAGTGACAGGGCTAGCTCCTACGAGCAGTACTTC. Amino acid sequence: CSASDRASSYEQYF.

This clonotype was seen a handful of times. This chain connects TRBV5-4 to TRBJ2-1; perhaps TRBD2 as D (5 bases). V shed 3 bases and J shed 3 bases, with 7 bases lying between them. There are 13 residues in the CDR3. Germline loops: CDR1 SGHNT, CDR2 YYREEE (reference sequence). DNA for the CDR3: TGTGCCAGCAGCTCCCGGGGCTACAATGAGCAGTTCTTC. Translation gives CASSSRGYNEQFF.

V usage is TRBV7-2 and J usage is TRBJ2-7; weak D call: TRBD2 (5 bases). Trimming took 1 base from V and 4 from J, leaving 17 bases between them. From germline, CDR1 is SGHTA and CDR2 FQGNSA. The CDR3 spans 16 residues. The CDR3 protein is CASSLERRVLLYEQYF. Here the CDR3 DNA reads TGTGCCAGCAGCTTAGAGAGGCGGGTACTACTTTACGAGCAGTACTTC.

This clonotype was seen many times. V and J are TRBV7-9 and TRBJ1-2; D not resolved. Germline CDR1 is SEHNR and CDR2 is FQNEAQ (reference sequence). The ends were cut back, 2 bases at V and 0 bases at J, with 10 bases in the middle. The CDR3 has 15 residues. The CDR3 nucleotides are TGTGCCAGCAGCTTATCGTCTCTGTCTAACTATGGCTACACCTTC. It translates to CASSLSSLSNYGYTF.

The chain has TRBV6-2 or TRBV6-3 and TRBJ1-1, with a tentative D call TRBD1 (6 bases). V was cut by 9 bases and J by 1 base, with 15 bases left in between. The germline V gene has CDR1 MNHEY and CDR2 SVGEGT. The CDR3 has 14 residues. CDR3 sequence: CASIRTVENTEAFF. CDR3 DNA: TGTGCCAGTATTAGGACAGTCGAGAACACTGAAGCTTTCTTT.

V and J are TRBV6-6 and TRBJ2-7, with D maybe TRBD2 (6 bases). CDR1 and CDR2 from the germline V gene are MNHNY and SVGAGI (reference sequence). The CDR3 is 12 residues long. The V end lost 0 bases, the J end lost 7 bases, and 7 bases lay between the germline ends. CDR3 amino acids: CASSYSAGEQYF. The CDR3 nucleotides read TGTGCCAGCAGTTACTCGGCGGGGGAGCAGTACTTC.

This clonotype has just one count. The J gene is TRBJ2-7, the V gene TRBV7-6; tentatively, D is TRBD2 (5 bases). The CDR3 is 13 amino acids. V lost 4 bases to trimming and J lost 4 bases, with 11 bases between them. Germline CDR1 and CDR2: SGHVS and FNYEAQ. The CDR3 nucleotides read TGTGCCAGCAGCTACGGCCAGCGGTACGAGCAGTACTTC. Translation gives CASSYGQRYEQYF.

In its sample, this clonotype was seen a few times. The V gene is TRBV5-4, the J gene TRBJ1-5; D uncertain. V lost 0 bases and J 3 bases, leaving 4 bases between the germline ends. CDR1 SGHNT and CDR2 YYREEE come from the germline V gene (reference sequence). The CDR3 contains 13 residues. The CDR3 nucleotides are TGTGCCAGCAGCTTGGAGAACAATCAGCCCCAGCATTTT. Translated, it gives CASSLENNQPQHF.

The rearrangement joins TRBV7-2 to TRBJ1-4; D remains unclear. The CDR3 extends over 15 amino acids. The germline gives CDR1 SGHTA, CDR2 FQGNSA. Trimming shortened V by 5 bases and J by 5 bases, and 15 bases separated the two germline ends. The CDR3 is CASSNRQALNEKLFF. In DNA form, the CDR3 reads TGTGCCAGCAGCAATCGACAAGCCCTAAATGAAAAACTGTTTTTT.

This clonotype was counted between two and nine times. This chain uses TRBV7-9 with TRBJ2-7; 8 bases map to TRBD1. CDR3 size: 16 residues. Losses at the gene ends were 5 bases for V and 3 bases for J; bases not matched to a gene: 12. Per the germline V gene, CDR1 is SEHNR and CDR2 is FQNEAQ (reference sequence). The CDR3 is CASSPHPGTGYYEQYF. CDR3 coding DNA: TGTGCCAGCAGCCCCCACCCCGGGACAGGCTACTACGAGCAGTACTTC.

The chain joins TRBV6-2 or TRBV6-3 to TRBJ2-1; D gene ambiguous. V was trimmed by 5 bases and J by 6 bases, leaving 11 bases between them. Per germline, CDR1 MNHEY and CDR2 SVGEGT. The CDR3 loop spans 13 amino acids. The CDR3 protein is CASSVTTVNEQFF. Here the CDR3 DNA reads TGTGCCAGCAGTGTCACGACGGTCAATGAGCAGTTCTTC.

The CDR3 spells CASGGAGVGLTQYF. The CDR3 nucleotides are TGTGCCAGTGGGGGAGCGGGAGTCGGACTTACGCAGTATTTT. The chain combines TRBV27 with TRBJ2-3, with 8 bases that match TRBD2. Trimming at V came to 9 bases and at J to 8 bases, leaving 13 bases not matched to a gene. Germline-derived CDR1 and CDR2 are MNHEY and SMNVEV (reference sequence). CDR3 length: 14 amino acids.

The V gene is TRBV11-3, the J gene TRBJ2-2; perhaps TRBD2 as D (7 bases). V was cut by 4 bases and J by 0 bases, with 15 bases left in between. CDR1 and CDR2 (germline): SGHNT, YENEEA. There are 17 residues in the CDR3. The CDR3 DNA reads TGTGCCAGCAGCTGGGGGGGGGCAGTCGCGAACACCGGGGAGCTGTTTTTT. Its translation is CASSWGGAVANTGELFF.